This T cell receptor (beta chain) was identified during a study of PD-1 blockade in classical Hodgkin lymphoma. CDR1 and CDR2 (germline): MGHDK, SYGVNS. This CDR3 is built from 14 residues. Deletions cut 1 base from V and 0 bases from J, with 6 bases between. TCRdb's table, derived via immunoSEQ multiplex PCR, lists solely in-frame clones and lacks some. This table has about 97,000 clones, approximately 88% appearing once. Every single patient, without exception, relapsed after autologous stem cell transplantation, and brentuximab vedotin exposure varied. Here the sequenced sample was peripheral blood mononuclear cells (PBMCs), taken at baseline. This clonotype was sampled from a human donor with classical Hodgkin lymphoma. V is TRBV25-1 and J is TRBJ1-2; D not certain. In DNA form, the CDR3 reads TGTGCCAGCAGTGAATTAATAGCTAACTATGGCTACACCTTC. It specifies CASSELIANYGYTF.